Listed here are 5 T cell receptor beta chains from one sample, sequenced in a study of cytomegalovirus exposure and HLA in healthy donors. The PCR contained 60 Vbeta and 13 Jbeta primers. Some clones are missing from TCRdb's copy, which holds only in-frame ones; the method was immunoSEQ multiplex PCR. The sample yields fewer than 110,000 clones, around 78% seen once. The sequencing input was PBMCs. The origin of the receptors is a man aged 25 to 45 in good health and CMV-seronegative.

This clone showed up just a few times. The chain uses TRBV4-1 and TRBJ2-3; 12 bases are shared with TRBD2. The J segment lost 4 bases and the V segment lost 4 bases, leaving 6 bases of the junction unmatched. This CDR3 has 16 amino acids. Germline CDR1 MGHRA, CDR2 YSYEKL. Written as DNA, the CDR3 is TGCGCCAGCAGCCCCCTAGCGGGAGGGCGGTCAGATACGCAGTATTTT. This sequence encodes CASSPLAGGRSDTQYF.

The chain employs TRBV2 and TRBJ2-7, with 7 bases matching TRBD2. The CDR3 length is 12 residues. Germline V CDR1 and CDR2: SNHLY, FYNNEI. The junction had 8 bases not matched to a gene; V was cut back by 8 bases and J by 7 bases. CDR3 nucleotides: TGTGCCAGCGGGGGGAGGGCGCGGGAGCAGTACTTC. This codes for CASGGRAREQYF.

The chain carries TRBV25-1 and TRBJ2-1; D possibly corresponds to TRBD2 (5 bases). This CDR3 comprises 14 residues. The germline V gene encodes CDR1 MGHDK and CDR2 SYGVNS. V lost 2 bases and J lost 6, with 11 bases in between. The CDR3 nucleotides read TGTGCCAGCAGTGAAGACTATCTGGGCAATGAGCAGTTCTTC. This sequence encodes CASSEDYLGNEQFF.

The chain employs TRBV27 and TRBJ2-3, with 8 positions matching TRBD1. From germline, CDR1 is MNHEY and CDR2 SMNVEV (reference sequence). Trimming took 6 bases from V and 5 from J; bases not matched to a gene: 7. This CDR3 is built from 14 residues. The CDR3 coding sequence is TGTGCCAGCAGAGAAGCAGGGGGCGTAGATACGCAGTATTTT. It encodes CASREAGGVDTQYF.

The chain combines TRBV9 with TRBJ2-7; D is unresolved. This CDR3 comprises 14 residues. Trimming took 0 bases from V and 2 from J, leaving 9 bases between them. In germline, CDR1 is SGDLS, CDR2 YYNGEE. CDR3 region: CASSVGPEPYEQYF. In nucleotides, the CDR3 is TGTGCCAGCAGCGTAGGTCCGGAGCCCTACGAGCAGTACTTC.